The entry that follows covers one TCR beta chain sequence. Losses at the gene ends were 0 bases for V and 8 bases for J; bases not matched to a gene: 5. Germline V CDR1 and CDR2: MGHRA, YSYEKL. This CDR3 region has 15 residues. The data originate from a study of CD8 T cells in Susac syndrome. Reverse transcription of roughly 0.5 to 1 ug RNA was carried out with random hexamers. TCRdb reanalysed the immunoSEQ multiplex PCR reads using MiXCR and keeps one entry per CDR3 protein. The sample records 95,000 to 150,000 distinct CDR3 sequences, approximately 95% being singletons. The chain uses TRBV4-1 and TRBJ1-3, with 9 bases identical to TRBD1. The receptor was derived from a human donor with multiple sclerosis. The sequenced material came from CD8+ T cells from PBMCs. CDR3 sequence (DNA): TGCGCCAGCAGCCAAGAGGGACAGGGTCGGTACACCATATATTTT. Protein: CASSQEGQGRYTIYF.